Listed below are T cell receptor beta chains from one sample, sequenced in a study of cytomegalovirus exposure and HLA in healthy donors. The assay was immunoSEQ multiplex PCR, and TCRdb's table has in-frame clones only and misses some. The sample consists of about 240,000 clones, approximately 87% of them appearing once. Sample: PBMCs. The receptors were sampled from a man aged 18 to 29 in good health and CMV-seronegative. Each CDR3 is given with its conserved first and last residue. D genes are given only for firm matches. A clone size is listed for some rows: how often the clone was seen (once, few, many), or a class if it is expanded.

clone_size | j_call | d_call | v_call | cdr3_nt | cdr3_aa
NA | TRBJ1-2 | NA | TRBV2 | TGTGCCAGCAGAGAGGATGGCTACACCTTC | CASREDGYTF
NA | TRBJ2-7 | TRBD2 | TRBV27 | TGTGCCAGCAGTCCCCCGGGACTAGATCTATACGAGCAGTACTTC | CASSPPGLDLYEQYF
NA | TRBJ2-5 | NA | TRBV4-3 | TGCGCCAGCAGCCCATACAGACAGCAAGAGACCCAGTACTTC | CASSPYRQQETQYF
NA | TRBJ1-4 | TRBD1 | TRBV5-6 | TGTGCCAGCAGCCTCAGACAGGGTGGAGAAAAACTGTTTTTT | CASSLRQGGEKLFF
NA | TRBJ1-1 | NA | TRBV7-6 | TGTGCCAGCAGCTTAGGAGGGGGAGTTGAAGCTTTCTTT | CASSLGGGVEAFF
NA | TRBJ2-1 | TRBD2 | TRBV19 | TGTGCCAGTAGTACTACCCGGACTAGTGAGCAGTTCTTC | CASSTTRTSEQFF
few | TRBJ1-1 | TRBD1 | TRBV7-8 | TGTGCCAGCAGCTTAGGGACAGGGGCAGCTTTCTTT | CASSLGTGAAFF
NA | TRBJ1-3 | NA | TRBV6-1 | TGTGCCAGCAGTGAAGTATTAATGTTGGGGCGAGGAAACACCATATATTTT | CASSEVLMLGRGNTIYF
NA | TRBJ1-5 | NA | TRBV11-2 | TGTGCCAGCAGCTTGGGGGGGGGTAATCAGCCCCAGCATTTT | CASSLGGGNQPQHF
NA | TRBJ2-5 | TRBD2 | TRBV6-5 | TGTGCCAGCACCCAAGCGGGGGTCGGTGAGACCCAGTACTTC | CASTQAGVGETQYF
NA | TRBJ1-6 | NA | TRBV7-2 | TGTGCCAGCAGCTTAGGTGGCCGGGGTAATTCACCCCTCCACTTT | CASSLGGRGNSPLHF
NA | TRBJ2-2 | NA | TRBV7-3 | TGTGCCAGCAGTTTAACTTACGAGCGGACTCTCACCGGGGAGCTGTTTTTT | CASSLTYERTLTGELFF
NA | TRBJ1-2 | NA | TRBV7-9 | TGTGCCAGCAGCTTAATTCCAGGGGTCCCTTATGGCTACACCTTC | CASSLIPGVPYGYTF
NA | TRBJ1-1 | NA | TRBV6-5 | TGTGCCAGCAGTTTAGGGCGGGCCACTGAAGCTTTCTTT | CASSLGRATEAFF
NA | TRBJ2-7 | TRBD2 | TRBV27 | TGTGCCAGCATACCGGCGGGGGGGTTCGACGAGCAGTACTTC | CASIPAGGFDEQYF
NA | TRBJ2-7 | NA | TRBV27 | TGTGCCAGCAGTTTTGAAGGGGTCGAGCAGTACTTC | CASSFEGVEQYF
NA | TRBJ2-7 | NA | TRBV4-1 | TGCGCCAGCAGCCAGGTGACTACTGACGAGCAGTACTTC | CASSQVTTDEQYF
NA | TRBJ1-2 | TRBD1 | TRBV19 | TGTGCCAGTAGTATAGTTCCCCAGGGGGGAAATGCTAACTATGGCTACACCTTC | CASSIVPQGGNANYGYTF
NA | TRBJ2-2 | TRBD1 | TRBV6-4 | TGTGCCAGCAGTGAAGGCAGGGGGCTCGGGGAGCTGTTTTTT | CASSEGRGLGELFF
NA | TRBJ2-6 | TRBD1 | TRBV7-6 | TGTGCCAGCAGCCGAACGACAGGGAGTGGGGCCAACGTCCTGACTTTC | CASSRTTGSGANVLTF
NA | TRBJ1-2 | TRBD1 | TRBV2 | TGTGCCAGCAGGGAGACAGGGGCCGGCTATGGCTACACCTTC | CASRETGAGYGYTF
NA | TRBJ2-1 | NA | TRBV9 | TGTGCCAGCAGCGTAGGGGAGCGGGTTTCCTACAATGAGCAGTTCTTC | CASSVGERVSYNEQFF
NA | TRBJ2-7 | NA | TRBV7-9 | TGTGCCAGCAGCTTTACGAGGGACGAGCAGTACTTC | CASSFTRDEQYF
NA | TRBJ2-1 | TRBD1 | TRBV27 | TGTGCCAGCAGTTTAATGGGACAGGTCAATGAGCAGTTCTTC | CASSLMGQVNEQFF
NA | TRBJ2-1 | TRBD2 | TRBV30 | TGTGCCTGTGAGCCGGGACTAGGTACACAAGGTGAGCAGTTCTTC | CACEPGLGTQGEQFF
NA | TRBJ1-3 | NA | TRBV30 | TGTGCCTGCACTCCGGGACTCAACTCTGGAAACACCATATATTTT | CACTPGLNSGNTIYF